This TCR beta chain was retrieved from a study of cytomegalovirus exposure and HLA in healthy donors. The PCR ran on 60 Vbeta and 13 Jbeta primers. TCRdb's table, derived via immunoSEQ multiplex PCR, lists solely in-frame clones and lacks some. Of 100,000 to 150,000 clones detected, roughly 86% appear once; the ten largest clones hold more than 1.5%. V shed 5 bases and J shed 1 base, with 11 bases lying between them. The CDR3 consists of 14 residues. CDR1 is MNHNS and CDR2 is SASEGT in the germline V gene. These donors counted as nominally healthy when sampled, but unrecorded immune exposures were likely. This clone occurred once.

This chain connects TRBV6-1 to TRBJ1-1; D is undetermined. The source of this sequence is a man between 18 and 29 years old in good health and CMV-seronegative. Sequencing was done on a sample of PBMCs. This chain's CDR3 is CASSFEPGNTEAFF. The CDR3 DNA reads TGTGCCAGCAGTTTCGAGCCTGGGAACACTGAAGCTTTCTTT.